This TCR beta chain appears in the sequencing data of a study of OX40 agonist ivuxolimab in advanced cancers. Background on the study: Patients received the agonistic anti-OX40 (CD134) antibody ivuxolimab. Three patients responded partially, comprising one with hepatocellular carcinoma and two with cutaneous melanoma.

With autoimmune disease history or systemic immunosuppression, patients were excluded. Repertoires were generated with immunoSEQ multiplex PCR, while TCRdb's copy carries only in-frame clones and drops some. Among 90,000 to 100,000 clones listed, 90% were seen once. The CDR3 sequence is 14 residues long. Germline values: CDR1 MNHNS, CDR2 SASEGT. Trimming shortened V by 3 bases and J by 6 bases, and 14 bases separated the two germline ends. This rearrangement joins TRBV6-1 to TRBJ1-2; maybe TRBD1 (5 bases). The sample consisted of CD4+ or CD8+ T cells sorted from blood, taken in a trial of the OX40 agonist ivuxolimab. The sequence was collected from an adult with an advanced solid tumor such as melanoma, head and neck, liver or kidney cancer. CDR3 in DNA: TGTGCCAGCAGTGACTTCAGGGTGGGTAATGGCTACACCTTC. It yields the protein CASSDFRVGNGYTF.